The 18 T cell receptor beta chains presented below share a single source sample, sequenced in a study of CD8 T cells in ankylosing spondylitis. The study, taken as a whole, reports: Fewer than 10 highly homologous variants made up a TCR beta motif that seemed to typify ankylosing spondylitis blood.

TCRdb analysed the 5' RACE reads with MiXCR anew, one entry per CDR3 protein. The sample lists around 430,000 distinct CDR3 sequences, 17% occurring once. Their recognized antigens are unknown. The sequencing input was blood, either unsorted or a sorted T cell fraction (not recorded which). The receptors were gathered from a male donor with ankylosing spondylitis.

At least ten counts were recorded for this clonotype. CDR3 nucleotide sequence: TGCAGTGCTAGAGAGGGCAGCGGGGGGACTGAAGCTTTCTTT. Translating it yields CSAREGSGGTEAFF. The genes are TRBV20-1 and TRBJ1-1; D is perhaps TRBD1 (5 bases). CDR1 and CDR2 (germline): DFQATT, SNEGSKA (reference sequence). The ends were cut back, 0 bases at V and 5 bases at J, with 13 bases in the middle. The CDR3 contains 14 residues.

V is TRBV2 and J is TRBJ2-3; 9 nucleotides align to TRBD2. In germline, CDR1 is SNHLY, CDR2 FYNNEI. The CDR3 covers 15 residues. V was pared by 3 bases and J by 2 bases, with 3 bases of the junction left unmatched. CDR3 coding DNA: TGTGCCAGCAGTGATCAGCGGGGGGTCACAGATACGCAGTATTTT. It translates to CASSDQRGVTDTQYF.

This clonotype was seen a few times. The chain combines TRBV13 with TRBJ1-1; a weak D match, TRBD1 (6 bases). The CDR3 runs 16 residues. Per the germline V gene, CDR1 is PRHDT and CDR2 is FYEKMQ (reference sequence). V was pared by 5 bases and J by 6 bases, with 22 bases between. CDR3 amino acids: CASSQFGGGRPAEAFF. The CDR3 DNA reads TGTGCCAGCAGCCAATTTGGGGGGGGCAGACCGGCTGAAGCTTTCTTT.

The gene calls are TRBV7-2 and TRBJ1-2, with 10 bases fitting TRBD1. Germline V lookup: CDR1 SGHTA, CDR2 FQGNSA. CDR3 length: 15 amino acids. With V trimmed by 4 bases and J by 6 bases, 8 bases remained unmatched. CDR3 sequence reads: CASSSGQGELDGYTF. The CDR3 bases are TGTGCCAGCAGCTCCGGACAGGGGGAATTGGATGGCTACACCTTC.

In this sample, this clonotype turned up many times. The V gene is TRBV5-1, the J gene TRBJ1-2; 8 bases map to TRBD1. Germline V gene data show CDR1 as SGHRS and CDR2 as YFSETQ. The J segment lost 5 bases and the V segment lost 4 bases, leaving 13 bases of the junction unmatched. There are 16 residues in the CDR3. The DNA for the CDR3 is TGCGCCAGCAGCGAACAATCCGGGACAGGCCTTTATGGCTACACCTTC. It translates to CASSEQSGTGLYGYTF.

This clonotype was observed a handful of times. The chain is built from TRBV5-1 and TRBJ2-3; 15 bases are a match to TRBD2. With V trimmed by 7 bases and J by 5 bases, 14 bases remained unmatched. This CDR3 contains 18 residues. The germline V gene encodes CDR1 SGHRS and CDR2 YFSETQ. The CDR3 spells CASSTGTSGRSMLDTQYF. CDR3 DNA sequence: TGCGCCAGCTCGACCGGGACTAGCGGGAGGTCGATGCTAGATACGCAGTATTTT.

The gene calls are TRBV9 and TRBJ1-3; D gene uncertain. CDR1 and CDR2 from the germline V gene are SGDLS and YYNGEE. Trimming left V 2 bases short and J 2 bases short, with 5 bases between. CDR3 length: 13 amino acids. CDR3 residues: CASSVGTGNTIYF. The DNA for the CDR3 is TGTGCCAGCAGCGTGGGAACTGGAAACACCATATATTTT. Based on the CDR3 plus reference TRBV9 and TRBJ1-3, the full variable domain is DSGVTQTPKHLITATGQRVTLRCSPRSGDLSVYWYQQSLDQGLQFLIQYYNGEERAKGNILERFSAQQFPDLHSELNLSSLELGDSALYFCASSVGTGNTIYFGEGSWLTVV.

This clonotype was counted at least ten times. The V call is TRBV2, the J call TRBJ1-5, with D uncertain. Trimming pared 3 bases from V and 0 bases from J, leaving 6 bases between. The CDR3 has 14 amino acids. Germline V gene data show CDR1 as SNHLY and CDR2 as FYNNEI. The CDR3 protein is CASSEAYSNQPQHF. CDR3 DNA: TGTGCCAGCAGTGAGGCCTATAGCAATCAGCCCCAGCATTTT.

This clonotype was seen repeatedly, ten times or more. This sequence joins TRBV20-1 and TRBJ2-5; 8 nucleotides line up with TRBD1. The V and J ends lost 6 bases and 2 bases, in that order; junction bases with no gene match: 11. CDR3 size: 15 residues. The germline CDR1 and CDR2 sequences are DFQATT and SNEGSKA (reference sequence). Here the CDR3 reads CSAPRDRITQETQYF. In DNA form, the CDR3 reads TGCAGTGCGCCCCGGGACAGGATTACTCAAGAGACCCAGTACTTC.

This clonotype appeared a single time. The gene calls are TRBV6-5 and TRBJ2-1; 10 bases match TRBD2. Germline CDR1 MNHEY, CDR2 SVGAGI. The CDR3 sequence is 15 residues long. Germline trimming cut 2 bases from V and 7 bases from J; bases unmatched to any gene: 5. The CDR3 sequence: CASSYRGLARNEQFF. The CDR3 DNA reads TGTGCCAGCAGTTACCGGGGACTAGCGCGGAATGAGCAGTTCTTC.

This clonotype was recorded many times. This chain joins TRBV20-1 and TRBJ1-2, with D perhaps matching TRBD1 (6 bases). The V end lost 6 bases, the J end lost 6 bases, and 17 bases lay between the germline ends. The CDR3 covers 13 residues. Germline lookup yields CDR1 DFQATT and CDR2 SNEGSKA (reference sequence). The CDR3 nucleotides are TGCAGTGCCATAGGGGGGTTAACCCATGGCTACACCTTC. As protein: CSAIGGLTHGYTF.

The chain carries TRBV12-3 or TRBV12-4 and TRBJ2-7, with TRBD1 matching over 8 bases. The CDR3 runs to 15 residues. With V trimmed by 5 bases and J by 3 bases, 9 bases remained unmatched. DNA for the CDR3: TGTGCCAGCAGTAACCGGGGACAGGCAGACTACGAGCAGTACTTC. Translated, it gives CASSNRGQADYEQYF.

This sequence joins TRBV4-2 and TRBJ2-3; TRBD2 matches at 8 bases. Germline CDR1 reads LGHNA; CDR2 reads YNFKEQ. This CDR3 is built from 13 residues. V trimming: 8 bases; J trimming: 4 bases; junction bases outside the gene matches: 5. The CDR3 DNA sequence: TGTGCCAGCTCCGCGGGAGGTGCAGATACGCAGTATTTT. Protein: CASSAGGADTQYF.

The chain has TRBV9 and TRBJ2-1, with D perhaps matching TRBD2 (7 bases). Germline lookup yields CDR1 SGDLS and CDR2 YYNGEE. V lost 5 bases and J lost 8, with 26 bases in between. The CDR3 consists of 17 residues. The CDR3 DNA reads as TGTGCCAGCAGTCTTACCCACTCTGGGGGGGGCGGGGATGAGCAGTTCTTC. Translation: CASSLTHSGGGGDEQFF.

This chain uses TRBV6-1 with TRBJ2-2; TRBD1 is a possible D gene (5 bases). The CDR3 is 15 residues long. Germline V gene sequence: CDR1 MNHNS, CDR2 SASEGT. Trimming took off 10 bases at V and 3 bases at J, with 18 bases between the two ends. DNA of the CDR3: TGTGCCACCGGTGAAGGGGTTGGGGACACCGGGGAGCTGTTTTTT. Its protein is CATGEGVGDTGELFF.

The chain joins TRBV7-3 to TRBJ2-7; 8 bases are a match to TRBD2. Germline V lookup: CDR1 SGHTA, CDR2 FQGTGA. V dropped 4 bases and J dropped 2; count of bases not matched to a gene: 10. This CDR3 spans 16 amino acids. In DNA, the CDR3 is TGTGCCAGCAGCTCATTCAGCGGGAGTCTTACCTACGAGCAGTACTTC. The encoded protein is CASSSFSGSLTYEQYF. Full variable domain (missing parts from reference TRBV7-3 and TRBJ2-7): GAGVSQTPSNKVTEKGKYVELRCDPISGHTALYWYRQSLGQGPEFLIYFQGTGAADDSGLPNDRFFAVRPEGSVSTLKIQRTERGDSAVYLCASSSFSGSLTYEQYFGPGTRLTVT.

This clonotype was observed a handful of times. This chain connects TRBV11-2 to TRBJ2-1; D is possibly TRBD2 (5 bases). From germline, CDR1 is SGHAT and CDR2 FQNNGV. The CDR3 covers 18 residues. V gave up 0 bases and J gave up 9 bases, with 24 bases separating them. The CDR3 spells CASSLEERAATARGEQFF. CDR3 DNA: TGTGCCAGCAGCTTAGAAGAGAGAGCGGCCACCGCCCGGGGTGAGCAGTTCTTC.

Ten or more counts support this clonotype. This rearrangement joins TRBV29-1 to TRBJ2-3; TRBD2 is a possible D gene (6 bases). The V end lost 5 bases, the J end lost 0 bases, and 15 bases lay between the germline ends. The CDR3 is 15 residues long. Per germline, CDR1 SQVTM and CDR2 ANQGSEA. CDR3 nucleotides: TGCAGCGTTTCCGGGACTTCTGCTAGCACAGATACGCAGTATTTT. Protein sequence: CSVSGTSASTDTQYF.